One and the same sample provided the 23 T cell receptor beta chains below, sequenced in a study of regulatory and conventional T cells in RAG deficiency. The assay was immunoSEQ multiplex PCR, and TCRdb's table has in-frame clones only and misses some. Among some 21,000 clones listed, 90% to 95% were seen once. The sorted conventional CD4+ T cells were CD25-low and CD127-high, with genomic DNA sequenced. The same data also went into a second study, on regulatory T cells. That study adds: The primer mix had 52 TRBV and 13 TRBJ primers.

Sequenced sample: CD4+ T cells sorted from blood. All receptors come from a human donor in good health.

The V gene is TRBV7-9, the J gene TRBJ1-1; no reliable D call. The length of the CDR3 is 15 residues. Looked up from germline, CDR1 is SEHNR and CDR2 is FQNEAQ (reference sequence). V lost 8 bases to trimming and J lost 2 bases, with 18 bases between them. The CDR3 is CASRFGGSINTEAFF. The CDR3 region has the DNA TGTGCCAGCCGATTTGGAGGGAGTATCAACACTGAAGCTTTCTTT.

V gene TRBV27 combines with J gene TRBJ2-7; 11 nucleotides match TRBD1. This CDR3 comprises 15 residues. The V segment lost 6 bases and the J segment 2 bases; nucleotides outside the gene matches: 6. Germline V gene lookup returns CDR1 MNHEY and CDR2 SMNVEV (reference sequence). The CDR3 reads CASSRGDRGAYEQYF. The CDR3 DNA sequence: TGTGCCAGCAGCCGCGGGGACAGGGGGGCCTACGAGCAGTACTTC.

The CDR3 coding sequence is TGTGCTAGTGGTTTATGGCGGGGGGGATCCTACGAGCAGTACTTC. This gives the protein CASGLWRGGSYEQYF. The rearrangement links TRBV12-5 to TRBJ2-7; 9 bases match TRBD2. Losses at the gene ends were 3 bases for V and 1 base for J; bases not matched to a gene: 4. Per germline, CDR1 LGHNT and CDR2 FRNRAP. The length of the CDR3 is 15 residues.

The rearrangement uses TRBV28 and TRBJ2-7; D possibly corresponds to TRBD2 (6 bases). The length of the CDR3 is 11 residues. CDR1 and CDR2 (germline): MDHEN, SYDVKM. The V end was cut by 7 bases, the J end by 3 bases, with 7 bases between. In DNA, the CDR3 is TGTGCCAGCATGACTAGCTACGAGCAGTACTTC. Translated: CASMTSYEQYF.

The chain combines TRBV19 with TRBJ2-7; 8 nucleotides match TRBD1. V trimming: 5 bases; J trimming: 4 bases; junction bases outside the gene matches: 10. The CDR3 has 15 amino acids. Germline loops: CDR1 LNHDA, CDR2 SQIVND (reference sequence). This CDR3 reads CASSETPWDRYEQYF. The CDR3 region has the DNA TGTGCCAGTAGTGAGACGCCCTGGGACAGGTACGAGCAGTACTTC.

The chain carries TRBV11-3 and TRBJ1-2; 9 positions agree with TRBD1. V lost 9 bases to trimming and J lost 3 bases; unmatched junction nucleotides: 5. Germline assignment: CDR1 SGHNT and CDR2 YENEEA. The CDR3 is made up of 13 amino acids. The CDR3 loop reads CARNRGQDYGYTF. In DNA form, the CDR3 reads TGTGCCAGAAACAGGGGGCAGGACTATGGCTACACCTTC.

The chain recombines TRBV5-5 with TRBJ2-1; no definite D call. Trimming pared 2 bases from V and 0 bases from J, leaving 9 bases between. The germline V gene encodes CDR1 SGHKS and CDR2 YYEKEE (reference sequence). The CDR3 loop spans 15 amino acids. The CDR3 is CASSLALSSYNEQFF. CDR3 DNA sequence: TGTGCCAGCAGCTTAGCCCTGAGCTCCTACAATGAGCAGTTCTTC.

The J gene is TRBJ2-1, the V gene TRBV5-4; TRBD2 matches at 12 bases. V lost 4 bases and J lost 4; bases outside the gene matches: 6. Germline CDR1 and CDR2: SGHNT and YYREEE (reference sequence). The CDR3 totals 16 residues. CDR3 amino acids: CASSQHLAGGYNEQFF. The CDR3 bases are TGTGCCAGCAGCCAGCATCTAGCGGGAGGGTACAATGAGCAGTTCTTC. The entire variable domain, with the rest obtained from reference TRBV5-4 and TRBJ2-1, is as follows: ETGVTQSPTHLIKTRGQQVTLRCSSQSGHNTVSWYQQALGQGPQFIFQYYREEENGRGNFPPRFSGLQFPNYSSELNVNALELDDSALYLCASSQHLAGGYNEQFFGPGTRLTVL.

In the case of this clone: Its ends do not fully match the called genes, so a read error is possible. The V call is TRBV6-1, the J call TRBJ2-7; tentative D call: TRBD2 (7 bases). The CDR3 spans 13 residues. Germline CDR1 and CDR2: MNHNS and SASEGT. CDR3 residues: CPLGGLKVYEQYF. DNA of the CDR3: TGCCCTCTGGGGGGGCTGAAGGTCTACGAGCAGTACTTC.

This clone was detected only once. V and J are TRBV21-1 and TRBJ2-5; the D call of TRBD2 is as the table states it, not checked on the DNA. TRBV21-1 is an annotated pseudogene. The CDR3 consists of 19 residues. Here the CDR3 reads CASSNNVGWSGNPWETQYF. The CDR3 DNA follows: TGTGCCAGCAGCAATAACGTGGGGTGGTCGGGGAACCCGTGGGAGACCCAGTACTTC.

Here the CDR3 DNA reads TGTGCCAGTAAAGCTTACAATCAGCCCCAGCATTTT. Translation: CASKAYNQPQHF. This rearrangement joins TRBV19 to TRBJ1-5; D not resolved. Trimming shortened V by 7 bases and J by 3 bases, and 7 bases separated the two germline ends. CDR1 and CDR2 from the germline V gene are LNHDA and SQIVND (reference sequence). The CDR3 length is 12 residues.

This clone was counted once. This rearrangement joins TRBV5-8 to TRBJ1-4, with D perhaps matching TRBD1 (6 bases). There are 13 residues in the CDR3. Deletions cut 0 bases from V and 7 bases from J, with 7 bases between. CDR1 and CDR2 (germline): SGHTS, YDEGEE. The CDR3 reads CASSLARGEKLFF. CDR3 DNA: TGTGCCAGCAGCTTGGCCAGGGGTGAAAAACTGTTTTTT. Full variable domain (missing parts from reference TRBV5-8 and TRBJ1-4): EAGVTQSPTHLIKTRGQQATLRCSPISGHTSVYWYQQALGLGLQFLLWYDEGEERNRGNFPPRFSGRQFPNYSSELNVNALELEDSALYLCASSLARGEKLFFGSGTQLSVL.

The J gene is TRBJ2-1, the V gene TRBV4-2, with D unresolved. Trimming removed 1 base at V and 5 bases at J, with 6 bases between. The CDR3 is 13 residues long. Germline CDR1 reads LGHNA; CDR2 reads YNFKEQ. DNA for the CDR3: TGTGCCAGCAGCCAAGGCTTTAACAATGAGCAGTTCTTC. This encodes CASSQGFNNEQFF.

The genes are TRBV19 and TRBJ2-1, with 12 positions matching TRBD2. The J segment lost 8 bases and the V segment lost 5 bases, leaving 10 bases of the junction unmatched. The CDR3 covers 16 residues. Germline values: CDR1 LNHDA, CDR2 SQIVND (reference sequence). DNA for the CDR3: TGTGCCAGTAGTCCTTCGACTAGCGGGAGTCAGGATGAGCAGTTCTTC. Protein sequence: CASSPSTSGSQDEQFF.

The V and J genes are TRBV27 and TRBJ2-7; maybe TRBD2 (5 bases). This CDR3 region has 15 residues. The germline gives CDR1 MNHEY, CDR2 SMNVEV (reference sequence). Trimming stripped 7 bases from V and 2 bases from J, with 18 bases between. CDR3 sequence: CASKMSGERTYEQYF. CDR3 nucleotide sequence: TGTGCCAGCAAGATGTCCGGGGAGAGGACCTACGAGCAGTACTTC.

The chain combines TRBV28 with TRBJ2-7; 9 bases align to TRBD2. Per the germline V gene, CDR1 is MDHEN and CDR2 is SYDVKM. The ends lost 5 bases at V and 3 bases at J; junction bases unmatched: 8. The CDR3 spans 15 residues. In nucleotides, the CDR3 is TGTGCCAGCAGTACGTTAGCGGGAGCCAACTACGAGCAGTACTTC. This sequence encodes CASSTLAGANYEQYF.

This sequence joins TRBV25-1 and TRBJ1-1; 7 bases align to TRBD1. This CDR3 is 13 amino acids long. The ends lost 6 bases at V and 1 base at J; junction bases unmatched: 2. CDR1 is MGHDK, CDR2 SYGVNS, per germline. The CDR3 nucleotides are TGTGCCAGCAGGGGACAGCCGAACACTGAAGCTTTCTTT. Residues: CASRGQPNTEAFF.

V and J are TRBV2 and TRBJ1-4; 12 nucleotides line up with TRBD1. Trimming cost V 6 bases and J 5 bases; bases outside gene matches: 4. The CDR3 runs to 15 residues. Germline loops: CDR1 SNHLY, CDR2 FYNNEI. Here the CDR3 reads CASRAGTGGNEKLFF. The CDR3 DNA follows: TGTGCCAGCAGAGCCGGGACAGGGGGCAATGAAAAACTGTTTTTT.

The chain employs TRBV5-1 and TRBJ2-7; no definite D call. Trimming shortened V by 0 bases and J by 7 bases, and 14 bases separated the two germline ends. This CDR3 is 14 amino acids long. Germline values: CDR1 SGHRS, CDR2 YFSETQ. In DNA, the CDR3 is TGCGCCAGCAGCTTGGTGGCTTCCAAGGAGGAGCAGTACTTC. Translating gives CASSLVASKEEQYF.

This clone was recorded once. The chain combines TRBV5-1 with TRBJ1-1, with no clear D. The CDR3 runs 13 residues. Trimming took off 2 bases at V and 1 base at J, with 6 bases between the two ends. CDR1 is SGHRS, CDR2 YFSETQ, per germline. CDR3 residues: CASSLLRNTEAFF. Written as DNA, the CDR3 is TGCGCCAGCAGCTTATTGCGGAACACTGAAGCTTTCTTT.

V is TRBV18 and J is TRBJ2-3; 7 bases fit TRBD1. The CDR3 has 16 amino acids. CDR1 KGHSH and CDR2 LQKENI come from the germline V gene. Trimming cost V 1 base and J 3 bases; bases outside gene matches: 7. Here the CDR3 reads CASSPLTGFRTDTQYF. The CDR3 DNA is TGTGCCAGCTCACCACTGACAGGGTTTCGGACAGATACGCAGTATTTT.

This chain uses TRBV10-2 with TRBJ2-3; D not certain. V shed 3 bases and J shed 1 base, with 2 bases lying between them. There are 12 residues in the CDR3. Germline values: CDR1 WSHSY, CDR2 SAAADI. The CDR3 reads CASSDGTDTQYF. The CDR3 DNA reads as TGCGCCAGCAGTGACGGCACAGATACGCAGTATTTT.

This sequence joins TRBV5-5 and TRBJ2-7; TRBD2 matches 8 bases. This CDR3 contains 15 residues. J was trimmed by 5 bases and V by 0 bases; bases with no gene match: 7. Germline V gives CDR1 SGHKS, CDR2 YYEKEE (reference sequence). The CDR3 reads CASSLAEREFDEQYF. CDR3 nucleotides: TGTGCCAGCAGCTTGGCGGAGCGGGAGTTCGACGAGCAGTACTTC.